The TCR beta chain described here comes from a study of T cell responses to AZD1222 COVID-19 vaccine. The germline V and J ends were trimmed by 3 bases and 6 bases, with 26 bases remaining between them. Germline-derived CDR1 and CDR2 are WSHSY and SAAADI. This CDR3 has 18 amino acids. In this sample, this clone turned up once. The assay was immunoSEQ multiplex PCR, and TCRdb's table has in-frame clones only and misses some. This table has roughly 120,000 clones, about 95% appearing once. This rearrangement joins TRBV10-2 to TRBJ1-2, with D maybe TRBD1 (6 bases). The clonotype comes from an adult who received the AZD1222 COVID-19 vaccine. The sample was peripheral blood, taken 28 days after the second AZD1222 dose. The CDR3 region has the DNA TGCGCCAGCAGTGAAGGCTTGGGAACCAGGGGAAAGGGTCATGGCTACACCTTC. Its translation: CASSEGLGTRGKGHGYTF.